One sample yielded the 15 T cell receptor beta chains listed below, sequenced in a study of cytomegalovirus exposure and HLA in healthy donors. Method: immunoSEQ multiplex PCR; TCRdb's copy keeps in-frame clones and lacks some. The sample shows 90,000 to 110,000 clones, approximately 91% of them seen only once. The specimen was PBMCs. Receptors originate from a woman aged 18-30 years in good health and CMV-seronegative.

The chain joins TRBV6-1 to TRBJ2-3; 14 bases agree with TRBD2. Per the germline V gene, CDR1 is MNHNS and CDR2 is SASEGT. V was clipped by 6 bases and J by 4 bases; unmatched bases: 3. The CDR3 loop spans 15 amino acids. The CDR3 region has the DNA TGTGCCAGCAGGACTAGCGGGGGGGGATCAGATACGCAGTATTTT. Its translation: CASRTSGGGSDTQYF.

V and J are TRBV9 and TRBJ2-3, with 7 bases matching TRBD2. J gave up 4 bases and V 0 bases, and 5 bases lay outside the gene matches. Germline V gene data show CDR1 as SGDLS and CDR2 as YYNGEE. The CDR3 is 15 residues long. In DNA, the CDR3 is TGTGCCAGCAGCGTAGTTGGCGGGAGCGCAGATACGCAGTATTTT. Amino acids: CASSVVGGSADTQYF.

CDR3 DNA sequence: TGCGCCAGCAGCCAATCCGAAACTAGCGGGGGAAGGCTTGAGCAGTTCTTC. It is translated as CASSQSETSGGRLEQFF. The chain links TRBV4-3 to TRBJ2-1, with 11 bases identical to TRBD2. CDR1 LGHNA and CDR2 YSLEER come from the germline V gene. This CDR3 is built from 17 residues. J lost 9 bases, V lost 2 bases, and 12 bases had no gene match.

This sequence joins TRBV6-1 and TRBJ2-3; 8 positions match TRBD2. V gave up 7 bases and J gave up 2 bases; unmatched junction bases: 5. The germline V gene has CDR1 MNHNS and CDR2 SASEGT. The CDR3 consists of 14 residues. The DNA for the CDR3 is TGTGCCAGCACGCAGCGGGAGCCCACAGATACGCAGTATTTT. Amino acids: CASTQREPTDTQYF.

The sample holds a few counts of this clone. The chain links TRBV25-1 to TRBJ2-7; D might be TRBD1 (5 bases). Trimming cost V 4 bases and J 1 base, with 14 bases left between them. The CDR3 has 15 residues. Germline V gene data show CDR1 as MGHDK and CDR2 as SYGVNS. Here the CDR3 DNA reads TGTGCCAGCAGTGGGGTAAGGGGCCAGTCCTACGAGCAGTACTTC. Its protein is CASSGVRGQSYEQYF.

The V gene is TRBV21-1, the J gene TRBJ1-2; TRBD1, the table's D call, was not compared with the DNA. TRBV21-1 is noted as a pseudogene. This CDR3 region has 14 residues. The CDR3 coding sequence is TGTGCCAGCAGCAAAGACAGCCGAAACTATGGCTACACCTTC. Amino acids: CASSKDSRNYGYTF.

This chain connects TRBV28 to TRBJ1-1; TRBD1 aligns across 7 bases. This CDR3 contains 14 residues. The V and J ends lost 5 bases and 10 bases, in that order; junction bases with no gene match: 13. Germline-derived CDR1 and CDR2 are MDHEN and SYDVKM. CDR3 sequence: CASSRIEGAGGAFF. Written as DNA, the CDR3 is TGTGCCAGCAGTCGGATCGAGGGGGCTGGGGGAGCTTTCTTT.

The chain combines TRBV6-5 with TRBJ2-7, with TRBD2 matching over 8 bases. Germline lookup yields CDR1 MNHEY and CDR2 SVGAGI. V dropped 8 bases and J dropped 4; count of bases not matched to a gene: 10. The CDR3 sequence is 14 residues long. CDR3 sequence reads: CASARGGRVYEQYF. The CDR3 DNA reads as TGTGCCAGCGCCCGGGGGGGGCGCGTTTACGAGCAGTACTTC.

The chain employs TRBV11-2 and TRBJ1-1, with 7 positions matching TRBD1. Germline V gene data show CDR1 as SGHAT and CDR2 as FQNNGV. CDR3 length: 14 amino acids. The trim removed 5 bases at V and 0 bases at J, leaving 3 bases unmatched. CDR3 loop: CASSPQGVNTEAFF. CDR3 coding DNA: TGTGCCAGCAGCCCCCAGGGGGTGAACACTGAAGCTTTCTTT.

The gene calls are TRBV6-5 and TRBJ2-1; TRBD2 matches at 7 bases. The CDR3 is 15 amino acids. Unmatched junction bases numbered 10, after V lost 5 bases and J lost 6 bases. Per germline, CDR1 MNHEY and CDR2 SVGAGI. The CDR3 DNA follows: TGTGCCAGCAGTCCCTCGGGCGGGAGAACCAATGAGCAGTTCTTC. Amino acids: CASSPSGGRTNEQFF.

The chain carries TRBV7-6 and TRBJ1-4; 9 bases map to TRBD1. The V gene end was trimmed by 5 bases and the J gene end by 3 bases; junction bases not matched to a gene: 7. CDR1 SGHVS and CDR2 FNYEAQ come from the germline V gene. There are 16 residues in the CDR3. The CDR3 protein is CASSRDREGANEKLFF. The CDR3 DNA reads TGTGCCAGCAGCCGGGACAGGGAGGGGGCTAATGAAAAACTGTTTTTT.

This chain connects TRBV4-1 to TRBJ1-2; 9 bases align to TRBD1. The V gene end was trimmed by 4 bases and the J gene end by 4 bases; junction bases not matched to a gene: 13. Germline values: CDR1 MGHRA, CDR2 YSYEKL. This CDR3 has 17 amino acids. CDR3 amino acids: CASSRRTGGDGIYGYTF. CDR3 nucleotide sequence: TGCGCCAGCAGCCGAAGAACAGGGGGCGATGGTATCTATGGCTACACCTTC.

This chain connects TRBV5-6 to TRBJ1-1; no reliable D call. The CDR3 loop spans 15 amino acids. Germline loops: CDR1 SGHDT, CDR2 YYEEEE. V was cut by 6 bases and J by 1 base, with 16 bases left in between. The CDR3 region is CASILMVSGNTEAFF. The CDR3 bases are TGTGCCAGCATCCTGATGGTGTCGGGGAACACTGAAGCTTTCTTT.

This clone was counted only a few times. The chain is built from TRBV5-1 and TRBJ1-6; 8 positions agree with TRBD1. The CDR3 runs 14 residues. CDR1 and CDR2 (germline): SGHRS, YFSETQ. After removal of 4 bases from V and 7 bases from J, the junction contained 4 bases not matched to a gene. DNA of the CDR3: TGCGCCAGCAGCCCGGGACAGGAGAATTCACCCCTCCACTTT. It specifies CASSPGQENSPLHF. Based on the CDR3 plus reference TRBV5-1 and TRBJ1-6, the full variable domain is KAGVTQTPRYLIKTRGQQVTLSCSPISGHRSVSWYQQTPGQGLQFLFEYFSETQRNKGNFPGRFSGRQFSNSRSEMNVSTLELGDSALYLCASSPGQENSPLHFGNGTRLTVT.

The rearrangement links TRBV15 to TRBJ2-5, with 9 bases aligning to TRBD2. Germline assignment: CDR1 LNHNV and CDR2 YYDKDF (reference sequence). J was trimmed by 0 bases and V by 7 bases; bases with no gene match: 6. The CDR3 spans 15 residues. The CDR3 protein is CATIQRGADQETQYF. The CDR3, as DNA: TGTGCCACCATTCAGCGGGGGGCTGACCAAGAGACCCAGTACTTC.